This TCR beta chain was sequenced for a study of shared clonotypes between healthy human individuals. Study context: Each donor contributed plates that comprised three CD4 naive, three CD4 memory, two CD8 naive and one CD8 memory.

Per the original data handling: There were no quality scores in the junction-only immunoSEQ sequences, so filtering differed. TCRdb keeps only in-frame clones here, not all; method: immunoSEQ multiplex PCR. The V and J calls and clone size were taken over from that table, and D and trimming were inferred from the DNA. The sample has about 1 million clones, 65% to 75% seen once. This CDR3 has 18 amino acids. Trimming at V came to 1 base and at J to 0 bases, leaving 12 bases not matched to a gene. Germline V gives CDR1 SGDLS, CDR2 YYNGEE. Each of the donors was a healthy adult who was HIV-negative and had not had a recent acute infection or vaccination. Negatively enriched CD4+ T cells were divided by CD45RA into naive and memory.

J is TRBJ2-5 and V is TRBV9, with TRBD2 matching 7 bases. The specimen was memory CD4+ T cells sorted from blood. As to subset: CD45RA-negative fraction. The clonotype originates from a man between 18 and 29 years old in good health. The CDR3 nucleotides read TGTGCCAGCAGCGTAAGCCTCCCCGGGACTAACAACCAAGAGACCCAGTACTTC. It is translated as CASSVSLPGTNNQETQYF. Full variable domain (missing parts from reference TRBV9 and TRBJ2-5): DSGVTQTPKHLITATGQRVTLRCSPRSGDLSVYWYQQSLDQGLQFLIQYYNGEERAKGNILERFSAQQFPDLHSELNLSSLELGDSALYFCASSVSLPGTNNQETQYFGPGTRLLVL.